One and the same sample provided the 21 T cell receptor beta chains below, sequenced in a study of vaccination effects on CD4 cells after COVID-19. The antigens for these receptors are not known. Investigators separated out CD4+ T cells once around eleven days of culture had passed. Confirmation by PCR established that the person had SARS-CoV-2 infection between March and December 2020. All participants had two doses of either the BNT162b2 or mRNA-1273 vaccine. TCRdb keeps only in-frame clones here, not all; method: immunoSEQ multiplex PCR. The sample lists around 50,000 clones; 65% to 80% were seen once. Specimen: CD4+ T cells from PBMCs cultured without peptide, collected after COVID-19 vaccination. The source is a human donor who had a prior SARS-CoV-2 infection.

This clone was detected many times. This sequence joins TRBV19 and TRBJ2-7; no clear D gene. Germline assignment: CDR1 LNHDA and CDR2 SQIVND (reference sequence). The CDR3 is 14 amino acids. V lost 9 bases, J lost 3 bases, and 18 bases lay in between. Here the CDR3 DNA reads TGTGCCAGCCGGCGGAGACATCCAGACTACGAGCAGTACTTC. Amino acid sequence: CASRRRHPDYEQYF.

Only a few counts were recorded for this clone. This sequence joins TRBV2 and TRBJ1-1, with D uncertain. Trimming shortened V by 7 bases and J by 7 bases, and 13 bases separated the two germline ends. This CDR3 is built from 12 residues. Germline V gene sequence: CDR1 SNHLY, CDR2 FYNNEI. CDR3 nucleotide sequence: TGTGCCAGCAACCCTCTGAGTCTTGAAGCTTTCTTT. As protein: CASNPLSLEAFF.

The rearrangement links TRBV3-1 (or the pseudogene TRBV3-2) to TRBJ2-1; 9 bases agree with TRBD2. CDR1 is LGHDT, CDR2 YNNKEL, per germline (reference sequence). With 6 bases clipped from V and 5 bases from J, the junction kept 5 bases outside the gene matches. This CDR3 contains 14 residues. The CDR3 DNA reads TGTGCCAGCAGTTCAGCGGGGGGCCACAATGAGCAGTTCTTC. Translated: CASSSAGGHNEQFF.

The chain combines TRBV9 with TRBJ1-6, with D perhaps matching TRBD1 (5 bases). The CDR3 extends over 15 amino acids. The germline V gene encodes CDR1 SGDLS and CDR2 YYNGEE. Trimming left V 3 bases short and J 9 bases short, with 16 bases between. The CDR3 is CASSAPGRGASPLHF. DNA of the CDR3: TGTGCCAGCAGCGCCCCAGGACGTGGGGCTTCACCCCTCCACTTT. The variable domain in full, completed from reference TRBV9 and TRBJ1-6, reads DSGVTQTPKHLITATGQRVTLRCSPRSGDLSVYWYQQSLDQGLQFLIQYYNGEERAKGNILERFSAQQFPDLHSELNLSSLELGDSALYFCASSAPGRGASPLHFGNGTRLTVT.

CDR3 region: CASTGRQGASYNEQFF. CDR3 in DNA: TGTGCCAGCACCGGACGCCAGGGGGCCTCCTACAATGAGCAGTTCTTC. The chain has TRBV6-6 and TRBJ2-1; TRBD1 aligns across 8 bases. The CDR3 spans 16 residues. Unmatched junction bases numbered 8, after V lost 7 bases and J lost 0 bases. Germline loops: CDR1 MNHNY, CDR2 SVGAGI (reference sequence).

Only one count was recorded for this clone. The chain carries TRBV6-2 or TRBV6-3 and TRBJ2-7; 10 nucleotides line up with TRBD1. The CDR3 runs to 17 residues. With V trimmed by 6 bases and J by 4 bases, 15 bases remained unmatched. Germline values: CDR1 MNHEY, CDR2 SVGEGT. CDR3 in DNA: TGTGCCAGCAGCCCTGGGACAGGGGCCAATATTGTTTACGAGCAGTACTTC. This gives the protein CASSPGTGANIVYEQYF.

This clone has more than one count but fewer than ten. The chain joins TRBV3-1 (or the pseudogene TRBV3-2) to TRBJ2-5; D is uncertain. V lost 1 base to trimming and J lost 9 bases, with 9 bases between them. The CDR3 covers 12 residues. Germline CDR1 and CDR2: LGHDT and YNNKEL (reference sequence). The CDR3 DNA follows: TGTGCCAGCAGCCAAGGGGCCTGGGCCCAGTACTTC. Protein sequence: CASSQGAWAQYF.

This clone appeared a single time. The chain joins TRBV5-1 to TRBJ2-7; no reliable D call. The CDR3 has 15 amino acids. Trimming shortened V by 1 base and J by 1 base, and 12 bases separated the two germline ends. Per the germline V gene, CDR1 is SGHRS and CDR2 is YFSETQ. CDR3 sequence: CASSLSAGFSYEQYF. As DNA, the CDR3 is TGCGCCAGCAGCTTGTCGGCAGGATTTTCCTACGAGCAGTACTTC.

The chain couples TRBV11-1 to TRBJ2-5, with D possibly TRBD2 on 5 matching bases. V gave up 3 bases and J gave up 0 bases, with 5 bases separating them. This CDR3 is 13 amino acids long. Germline values: CDR1 SGHAT, CDR2 FQDESV (reference sequence). CDR3 amino acids: CASSLDYQETQYF. In nucleotides, the CDR3 is TGTGCCAGCAGCTTGGACTACCAAGAGACCCAGTACTTC.

This rearrangement joins TRBV18 to TRBJ2-2; D unclear. This CDR3 is built from 15 residues. Germline V gene sequence: CDR1 KGHSH, CDR2 LQKENI. Deletions cut 3 bases from V and 2 bases from J, with 10 bases between. This CDR3 reads CASSPSYPNTGELFF. CDR3 in DNA: TGTGCCAGCTCACCGAGCTACCCTAACACCGGGGAGCTGTTTTTT.

The chain couples TRBV9 to TRBJ2-3, with D hard to call. Trimming took 3 bases from V and 7 from J, leaving 12 bases between them. This CDR3 region has 13 residues. Germline CDR1 and CDR2: SGDLS and YYNGEE. The DNA of the CDR3 is TGTGCCAGCAGCGCCGTCGGATCCCATACGCAGTATTTT. Translating gives CASSAVGSHTQYF. Combining the CDR3 with reference TRBV9 and TRBJ2-3 gives the whole variable domain DSGVTQTPKHLITATGQRVTLRCSPRSGDLSVYWYQQSLDQGLQFLIQYYNGEERAKGNILERFSAQQFPDLHSELNLSSLELGDSALYFCASSAVGSHTQYFGPGTRLTVL.

The CDR3 sequence is CSVVQGDEKLFF. The CDR3 nucleotides are TGCAGCGTTGTACAGGGAGATGAAAAACTGTTTTTT. The gene calls are TRBV29-1 and TRBJ1-4; D perhaps matches TRBD1 (6 bases). This CDR3 region has 12 residues. V was pared by 4 bases and J by 6 bases, with 9 bases between. Germline values: CDR1 SQVTM, CDR2 ANQGSEA.

This clone was seen a few times. The CDR3 sequence is CASSMAANYEQYF. CDR3 nucleotide sequence: TGTGCCAGTAGTATGGCGGCCAACTACGAGCAGTACTTC. The chain joins TRBV19 to TRBJ2-7; D gene uncertain. Trimming left V 3 bases short and J 3 bases short, with 9 bases between. Looked up from germline, CDR1 is LNHDA and CDR2 is SQIVND (reference sequence). This CDR3 has 13 residues.

The V gene is TRBV11-3, the J gene TRBJ2-1; 9 bases are a match to TRBD2. The germline gives CDR1 SGHNT, CDR2 YENEEA. V lost 4 bases, J lost 7 bases, and 17 bases stayed unmatched. This CDR3 has 18 amino acids. As DNA, the CDR3 is TGTGCCAGCAGCTCCAAAGGGGGACTAGCCCACCCCCGTAATGAGCAGTTCTTC. Encoded protein: CASSSKGGLAHPRNEQFF.

This chain joins TRBV12-3 or TRBV12-4 and TRBJ1-2; D ambiguous. This CDR3 region has 11 residues. Trimming took 5 bases from V and 11 from J, leaving 12 bases between them. The CDR3 reads CASSILGVYTF. In DNA form, the CDR3 reads TGTGCCAGCAGTATTCTGGGCGTTTACACCTTC.

V and J are TRBV9 and TRBJ2-6, with D uncertain. Per the germline V gene, CDR1 is SGDLS and CDR2 is YYNGEE. V lost 1 base to trimming and J lost 1 base, with 6 bases between them. CDR3 length: 15 residues. The CDR3 is CASSVKGSGANVLTF. The CDR3 region has the DNA TGTGCCAGCAGCGTAAAGGGTTCTGGGGCCAACGTCCTGACTTTC.

The gene calls are TRBV6-6 and TRBJ1-6, with D hard to call. The CDR3 is made up of 11 amino acids. Germline V lookup: CDR1 MNHNY, CDR2 SVGAGI (reference sequence). With 8 bases removed from V and 6 bases from J, the gap between germline ends came to 5 bases. CDR3 residues: CASGVNSPLHF. CDR3 DNA: TGTGCCAGCGGAGTTAATTCACCCCTCCACTTT.

This clone was seen a handful of times. The chain uses TRBV3-1 (or the pseudogene TRBV3-2) and TRBJ2-2, with a tentative D call TRBD2 (5 bases). The CDR3 runs to 13 residues. The germline V gene has CDR1 LGHDT and CDR2 YNNKEL (reference sequence). Trimming cost V 2 bases and J 14 bases, with 15 bases left between them. The CDR3 nucleotides are TGTGCCAGCAGCCAACAGTTAGGAGGAGTTCTGTTTTTT. It specifies CASSQQLGGVLFF.

The genes are TRBV14 and TRBJ2-7, with D perhaps given as TRBD1 or TRBD2 (6 bases each). V was cut by 2 bases and J by 9 bases, with 14 bases left in between. The CDR3 has 13 residues. Germline CDR1 SGHDN, CDR2 FVKESK. The CDR3 region is CASSQSGALRQYF. CDR3 coding DNA: TGTGCCAGCAGCCAATCGGGGGCATTACGGCAGTACTTC.

The chain combines TRBV19 with TRBJ2-7; 8 bases line up with TRBD1. In germline, CDR1 is LNHDA, CDR2 SQIVND (reference sequence). The ends lost 4 bases at V and 7 bases at J; junction bases unmatched: 6. The CDR3 spans 13 residues. The CDR3 sequence is CASSTQGAGEQYF. The CDR3 DNA reads TGTGCCAGTAGTACTCAGGGGGCCGGGGAGCAGTACTTC. Supplemented by reference TRBV19 and TRBJ2-7, the full variable domain reads DGGITQSPKYLFRKEGQNVTLSCEQNLNHDAMYWYRQDPGQGLRLIYYSQIVNDFQKGDIAEGYSVSREKKESFPLTVTSAQKNPTAFYLCASSTQGAGEQYFGPGTRLTVT.

The table lists this clone with a few counts. V gene TRBV12-5 combines with J gene TRBJ1-5; D is ambiguous. This CDR3 contains 13 residues. Trimming removed 0 bases from V and 13 bases from J, with 13 bases in between. In germline, CDR1 is LGHNT, CDR2 FRNRAP. The CDR3 nucleotides are TGTGCTAGTGGTTTGGTACTGGGCCATAGGCAGCATTTT. This sequence encodes CASGLVLGHRQHF.